A selection of T cell receptor beta chains follows, all from one sample in a study of brain T cells in children with intractable seizures. Method: immunoSEQ multiplex PCR; TCRdb's copy keeps in-frame clones and lacks some. This table holds around 80,000 clones, about 90% found once. The specimen comprised peripheral blood, sampled at surgery. The receptors come from a girl aged 2 to 9 with Rasmussen encephalitis and intractable seizures. Both conserved end residues are part of each CDR3. D genes are given only for firm matches. Size values are once, few and many counts, or a class for expanded clones, and some rows have none.

abundance: NA
v_gene: TRBV14
d_gene: TRBD2
j_gene: TRBJ2-5
CDR3nt: TGTGCCAGCAGCCAAGCCATAGCGGGGGGTGGACGAGAGACCCAGTACTTC
CDR3aa: CASSQAIAGGGRETQYF

abundance: NA
v_gene: TRBV6-1
d_gene: NA
j_gene: TRBJ2-7
CDR3nt: TGTGCCAGCAGTGAAGCGGGCAGTAGCTACGAGCAGTACTTC
CDR3aa: CASSEAGSSYEQYF

abundance: NA
v_gene: TRBV6-1
d_gene: NA
j_gene: TRBJ1-5
CDR3nt: TGTGCCAGCAGTGAAGCGCTTCAGCCCCAGCATTTT
CDR3aa: CASSEALQPQHF

abundance: NA
v_gene: TRBV12-1
d_gene: NA
j_gene: TRBJ1-5
CDR3nt: TGTGCCAGCAGCTCTCCAACAGGGTCCAGTCAGCCCCAGCATTTT
CDR3aa: CASSSPTGSSQPQHF

abundance: NA
v_gene: TRBV19
d_gene: TRBD1
j_gene: TRBJ1-2
CDR3nt: TGTGCCAGTAGTAGAAATCATCGACAGGGTAACTATGGCTACACCTTC
CDR3aa: CASSRNHRQGNYGYTF

abundance: NA
v_gene: TRBV7-2
d_gene: TRBD2
j_gene: TRBJ2-5
CDR3nt: TGTGCCAGCACCTACGGGGGGGCGTTGGAGACCCAGTACTTC
CDR3aa: CASTYGGALETQYF

abundance: NA
v_gene: TRBV19
d_gene: TRBD1
j_gene: TRBJ1-6
CDR3nt: TGTGCCAGTAGTATATCCGGGACAGAAAGATCACCCCTCCACTTT
CDR3aa: CASSISGTERSPLHF

abundance: NA
v_gene: TRBV19
d_gene: NA
j_gene: TRBJ2-7
CDR3nt: TGTGCCAGTAGTTTAAGGGTGGACTCCTACGAGCAGTACTTC
CDR3aa: CASSLRVDSYEQYF

abundance: NA
v_gene: TRBV18
d_gene: TRBD1
j_gene: TRBJ1-4
CDR3nt: TGTGCCAGCTCACCCCGTAAATTCGAGACAGGGAAATACGGAAAACTGTTTTTT
CDR3aa: CASSPRKFETGKYGKLFF

abundance: NA
v_gene: TRBV2
d_gene: TRBD2
j_gene: TRBJ2-7
CDR3nt: TGTGCCAGCAGACAAACACTAGCGGGAGGGCCTTCCGAGCAGTACTTC
CDR3aa: CASRQTLAGGPSEQYF

abundance: NA
v_gene: TRBV7-6
d_gene: NA
j_gene: TRBJ2-3
CDR3nt: TGTGCCAGCAGCTCCTCCTTTGGGGGCACAGATACGCAGTATTTT
CDR3aa: CASSSSFGGTDTQYF

abundance: NA
v_gene: TRBV5-8
d_gene: NA
j_gene: TRBJ2-2
CDR3nt: TGTGCCAGCAGCCCGGGGACTCATAACACCGGGGAGCTGTTTTTT
CDR3aa: CASSPGTHNTGELFF

abundance: NA
v_gene: TRBV21-1
d_gene: NA
j_gene: TRBJ1-5
CDR3nt: TGTGCCAGCAGCAAAGTCCCCGAGGGGTTACCTCTAGGTCAGCCCCAGCATTTT
CDR3aa: CASSKVPEGLPLGQPQHF

abundance: NA
v_gene: TRBV19
d_gene: NA
j_gene: TRBJ1-2
CDR3nt: TGTGCCAGTAGTATAGAAACAGGAATGTATGGCTACACCTTC
CDR3aa: CASSIETGMYGYTF

abundance: NA
v_gene: TRBV3-1/TRBV3-2
d_gene: TRBD1
j_gene: TRBJ1-1
CDR3nt: TGTGCCAGCAGCCCACAGGGGTGGAACACTGAAGCTTTCTTT
CDR3aa: CASSPQGWNTEAFF

abundance: NA
v_gene: TRBV6-5
d_gene: NA
j_gene: TRBJ2-1
CDR3nt: TGTGCCAGCCTTATTTGGGATGAGCAGTTCTTC
CDR3aa: CASLIWDEQFF

abundance: NA
v_gene: TRBV4-1
d_gene: NA
j_gene: TRBJ1-2
CDR3nt: TGCGCCAGCAGCCGCAACTCACAGGGTAACTATGGCTACACCTTC
CDR3aa: CASSRNSQGNYGYTF

abundance: NA
v_gene: TRBV6-2/TRBV6-3
d_gene: TRBD1
j_gene: TRBJ2-5
CDR3nt: TGTGCCAGCAGTACAGGGGGCTTGGAGACCCAGTACTTC
CDR3aa: CASSTGGLETQYF

abundance: NA
v_gene: TRBV18
d_gene: TRBD1
j_gene: TRBJ1-1
CDR3nt: TGTGCCAGCTCACCACTCGGACAGGGCGAAACTTTCTTT
CDR3aa: CASSPLGQGETFF

abundance: NA
v_gene: TRBV11-2
d_gene: TRBD2
j_gene: TRBJ2-3
CDR3nt: TGTGCCAGCAGCTTAGTAAGGGCCGGGGGGTTGGATACGCAGTATTTT
CDR3aa: CASSLVRAGGLDTQYF

abundance: NA
v_gene: TRBV29-1
d_gene: TRBD2
j_gene: TRBJ2-1
CDR3nt: TGCAGCGTTGACGCGGGGGGGCCTATAAATGAGCAGTTCTTC
CDR3aa: CSVDAGGPINEQFF

abundance: NA
v_gene: TRBV5-1
d_gene: NA
j_gene: TRBJ2-6
CDR3nt: TGCGCCAGCAGCTTGGAGGACGTGAGTAACGTCCTGACTTTC
CDR3aa: CASSLEDVSNVLTF

abundance: NA
v_gene: TRBV5-1
d_gene: NA
j_gene: TRBJ1-1
CDR3nt: TGCGCCAGCAGCTTGTATTCCGGGGTTAGGACTGAAGCTTTCTTT
CDR3aa: CASSLYSGVRTEAFF

abundance: NA
v_gene: TRBV3-1/TRBV3-2
d_gene: TRBD2
j_gene: TRBJ2-1
CDR3nt: TGTGCCAGCAGGGACCCGAGCGGGGGAGCCTACAATGAGCAGTTCTTC
CDR3aa: CASRDPSGGAYNEQFF

abundance: NA
v_gene: TRBV10-1
d_gene: NA
j_gene: TRBJ2-5
CDR3nt: TGCGCCAGCATTACCGACTCAAACCCGACCCAGTACTTC
CDR3aa: CASITDSNPTQYF

abundance: NA
v_gene: TRBV2
d_gene: TRBD1
j_gene: TRBJ2-7
CDR3nt: TGTGCCAGCACTGCCGGGACAGAGTCCTACGAGCAGTACTTC
CDR3aa: CASTAGTESYEQYF

abundance: once
v_gene: TRBV9
d_gene: NA
j_gene: TRBJ1-5
CDR3nt: TGTGCCAGCAGCACCGACCCCAATCAGCCCCAGCATTTT
CDR3aa: CASSTDPNQPQHF

abundance: NA
v_gene: TRBV5-1
d_gene: NA
j_gene: TRBJ2-2
CDR3nt: TGCGCCAGCAGCGTCGACAAGGCCGGGGAGCTGTTTTTT
CDR3aa: CASSVDKAGELFF

abundance: NA
v_gene: TRBV6-5
d_gene: NA
j_gene: TRBJ2-3
CDR3nt: TGTGCCAGCAGTTACTCGACCCTCACTAGCACAGATACGCAGTATTTT
CDR3aa: CASSYSTLTSTDTQYF

abundance: NA
v_gene: TRBV19
d_gene: NA
j_gene: TRBJ1-3
CDR3nt: TGTGCCAGTAGTAACCGGGGAAACACCATATATTTT
CDR3aa: CASSNRGNTIYF

abundance: NA
v_gene: TRBV19
d_gene: TRBD1
j_gene: TRBJ1-2
CDR3nt: TGTGCCAGTAGCGACCCGGGACAGGGAAGACCCAACTATGGCTACACCTTC
CDR3aa: CASSDPGQGRPNYGYTF

abundance: NA
v_gene: TRBV24-1
d_gene: NA
j_gene: TRBJ2-1
CDR3nt: TGTGCCACCAGTCTCCAGGGTTTTGGGGTTGGTAATGAGCAGTTCTTC
CDR3aa: CATSLQGFGVGNEQFF

abundance: NA
v_gene: TRBV7-3
d_gene: NA
j_gene: TRBJ1-1
CDR3nt: TGTGCCAGCAGCTTAGGCAGGGCGAACACTGAAGCTTTCTTT
CDR3aa: CASSLGRANTEAFF

abundance: NA
v_gene: TRBV29-1
d_gene: NA
j_gene: TRBJ1-1
CDR3nt: TGCAGCGTTGGAAAACCCTATTCAGGGGAGGGGCGGACTGAAGCTTTCTTT
CDR3aa: CSVGKPYSGEGRTEAFF

abundance: NA
v_gene: TRBV5-1
d_gene: NA
j_gene: TRBJ2-7
CDR3nt: TGCGCCAGCAGCGATATGGGCGTCCAAGCCTACGAGCAGTACTTC
CDR3aa: CASSDMGVQAYEQYF

abundance: NA
v_gene: TRBV7-2
d_gene: TRBD2
j_gene: TRBJ2-7
CDR3nt: TGTGCCAGCAGCGTAGCGGGGGGCGTCGGGCAGTACTTC
CDR3aa: CASSVAGGVGQYF

abundance: NA
v_gene: TRBV7-6
d_gene: NA
j_gene: TRBJ1-2
CDR3nt: TGTGCCAGCAGCTTTGTGCCGGGGATCGGTTCCGGGGATGGCTACACCTTC
CDR3aa: CASSFVPGIGSGDGYTF

abundance: NA
v_gene: TRBV7-2
d_gene: NA
j_gene: TRBJ1-5
CDR3nt: TGTGCCAGCAGCTTGGGAGGAGGCAATCAGCCCCAGCATTTT
CDR3aa: CASSLGGGNQPQHF

abundance: NA
v_gene: TRBV6-5
d_gene: NA
j_gene: TRBJ1-6
CDR3nt: TGTGCCAGCAGTTACCAACCCCCGTATTCACCCCTCCACTTT
CDR3aa: CASSYQPPYSPLHF

abundance: NA
v_gene: TRBV5-4
d_gene: NA
j_gene: TRBJ1-4
CDR3nt: TGTGCCAGCAGCTTGCGCGGGGCAGGGGCAACTAATGAAAAACTGTTTTTT
CDR3aa: CASSLRGAGATNEKLFF

abundance: NA
v_gene: TRBV10-1
d_gene: NA
j_gene: TRBJ1-1
CDR3nt: TGCGCCAGCAGTGAGTCCGGCAGGCAAACTGAAGCTTTCTTT
CDR3aa: CASSESGRQTEAFF

abundance: few
v_gene: TRBV19
d_gene: TRBD1
j_gene: TRBJ1-2
CDR3nt: TGTGCCAGTAGTATAGCCGGGGGAGGTAAACAGGGGATCGGCTACACCTTC
CDR3aa: CASSIAGGGKQGIGYTF

abundance: NA
v_gene: TRBV21-1
d_gene: NA
j_gene: TRBJ2-7
CDR3nt: TGTGCCAGCAGCAAAGCCCAGGTAATCTCCTACGAGCAGTACTTC
CDR3aa: CASSKAQVISYEQYF

abundance: NA
v_gene: TRBV27
d_gene: TRBD1
j_gene: TRBJ1-4
CDR3nt: TGTGCCAGCAGATACAGGGGGAATGAAAAACTGTTTTTT
CDR3aa: CASRYRGNEKLFF

abundance: few
v_gene: TRBV15
d_gene: NA
j_gene: TRBJ2-1
CDR3nt: TGTGCCACCAGCAGAGAGGGGCGGGGCGCCTACAATGAGCAGTTCTTC
CDR3aa: CATSREGRGAYNEQFF